Listed below are T cell receptor beta chains from one sample, sequenced in a study of high-grade serous ovarian cancer treatment subgroups. TCRdb's table, derived via immunoSEQ multiplex PCR, lists solely in-frame clones and lacks some. Of about 15,000 clones in the sample, approximately 87% are singletons; the top ten hold 5% to 8%. Sequencing used tumor tissue. These receptors were collected from a human donor with high-grade serous ovarian cancer. Both conserved end residues are part of each CDR3. A D gene is named only where the DNA matches it firmly. Not all rows give a size; the values are once, few, many and, for expanded clones, a class.

v_gene: TRBV7-7; abundance: NA; j_gene: TRBJ2-2; d_gene: TRBD2; CDR3nt: TGTGCCAGCAGCTTAGTCCCTAGCGGGGGGCTCACCGGGGAGCTGTTTTTT; CDR3aa: CASSLVPSGGLTGELFF
v_gene: TRBV6-6; abundance: NA; j_gene: TRBJ2-5; d_gene: NA; CDR3nt: TGTGCCAGCAGCCCGGGAAGCTGGGTGGAGACCCAGTACTTC; CDR3aa: CASSPGSWVETQYF
v_gene: TRBV11-3; abundance: few; j_gene: TRBJ2-3; d_gene: NA; CDR3nt: TGTGCCAGCAGCTCCCGAGTGGCCCCAGATACGCAGTATTTT; CDR3aa: CASSSRVAPDTQYF
v_gene: TRBV7-2; abundance: NA; j_gene: TRBJ2-4; d_gene: NA; CDR3nt: TGTGCCAGCAGCTTACGAGGAGGGGGCATTCAGTACTTC; CDR3aa: CASSLRGGGIQYF
v_gene: TRBV7-2; abundance: NA; j_gene: TRBJ2-5; d_gene: TRBD1; CDR3nt: TGTGCCAGCAGCCAAAGAGTGACAGGGGACGAGACCCAGTACTTC; CDR3aa: CASSQRVTGDETQYF
v_gene: TRBV28; abundance: NA; j_gene: TRBJ1-6; d_gene: NA; CDR3nt: TGTGCCAGCACCGATAATTCACCCCTCCACTTT; CDR3aa: CASTDNSPLHF
v_gene: TRBV7-8; abundance: NA; j_gene: TRBJ1-5; d_gene: NA; CDR3nt: TGTGCCAGCAGCGCTAGAGGGGGAAATCAGCCCCAGCATTTT; CDR3aa: CASSARGGNQPQHF
v_gene: TRBV6-5; abundance: NA; j_gene: TRBJ2-2; d_gene: NA; CDR3nt: TGTGCCACCTCCGCGGGCACGCGCTTAATCGGGGAGCTGTTTTTT; CDR3aa: CATSAGTRLIGELFF
v_gene: TRBV6-1; abundance: NA; j_gene: TRBJ1-2; d_gene: TRBD1; CDR3nt: TGTGCCAGCAGTGAAGGGACAGGGGGCTCTGGCTACACCTTC; CDR3aa: CASSEGTGGSGYTF
v_gene: TRBV28; abundance: NA; j_gene: TRBJ1-2; d_gene: TRBD1; CDR3nt: TGTGCCAGTACAGGGGGCCTTACCTATGGCTACACCTTC; CDR3aa: CASTGGLTYGYTF
v_gene: TRBV7-2; abundance: NA; j_gene: TRBJ1-2; d_gene: NA; CDR3nt: TGTGCCAGCAGCCTCTCCGGGACGGGGGGCTACACCTTC; CDR3aa: CASSLSGTGGYTF
v_gene: TRBV18; abundance: NA; j_gene: TRBJ2-1; d_gene: NA; CDR3nt: TGTGCCAGCTCACCACCAGGGGTCCAGTTCTTC; CDR3aa: CASSPPGVQFF
v_gene: TRBV9; abundance: NA; j_gene: TRBJ2-3; d_gene: TRBD2; CDR3nt: TGTGCCAGCAGCAAAGTAGCGGGGGGGCCAATTTCCACAGATACGCAGTATTTT; CDR3aa: CASSKVAGGPISTDTQYF
v_gene: TRBV29-1; abundance: NA; j_gene: TRBJ2-7; d_gene: TRBD2; CDR3nt: TGCAGCGGGACTAGCGGGGGGCCTAATCCTTACGAGCAGTACTTC; CDR3aa: CSGTSGGPNPYEQYF
v_gene: TRBV19; abundance: NA; j_gene: TRBJ1-5; d_gene: NA; CDR3nt: TGTGCCAGTAGTGAGGTCTATCAGCCCCAGCATTTT; CDR3aa: CASSEVYQPQHF
v_gene: TRBV10-3; abundance: NA; j_gene: TRBJ2-1; d_gene: NA; CDR3nt: TGTGCCATCAGTTCGTGGGGGGGCAACAATGAGCAGTTCTTC; CDR3aa: CAISSWGGNNEQFF
v_gene: TRBV4-1; abundance: NA; j_gene: TRBJ2-7; d_gene: NA; CDR3nt: TGCGCCAGCAGCCACGCAGGGTCCTACGAGCAGTACTTC; CDR3aa: CASSHAGSYEQYF
v_gene: TRBV6-1; abundance: few; j_gene: TRBJ2-3; d_gene: NA; CDR3nt: TGTGCCAGCAGTGAGAGGGAGGACCCAATAACAGATACGCAGTATTTT; CDR3aa: CASSEREDPITDTQYF
v_gene: TRBV5-1; abundance: NA; j_gene: TRBJ2-6; d_gene: NA; CDR3nt: TGCGCCAGCAGCTTAAATCCACAGGGACCTGGGGCCAACGTCCTGACTTTC; CDR3aa: CASSLNPQGPGANVLTF
v_gene: TRBV2; abundance: NA; j_gene: TRBJ2-7; d_gene: TRBD1; CDR3nt: TGTGCCAGCAGATACAGTGGACAGGGTACCCCCTACGAGCAGTACTTC; CDR3aa: CASRYSGQGTPYEQYF
v_gene: TRBV11-3; abundance: few; j_gene: TRBJ2-1; d_gene: NA; CDR3nt: TGTGCCAGCAGCTTGGGCGGGACGGTCGCCTACAATGAGCAGTTCTTC; CDR3aa: CASSLGGTVAYNEQFF
v_gene: TRBV7-2; abundance: NA; j_gene: TRBJ2-5; d_gene: TRBD2; CDR3nt: TGTGCCAGCAGCTTAGTTTCCGGGACTATAGAGACCCAGTACTTC; CDR3aa: CASSLVSGTIETQYF
v_gene: TRBV7-2; abundance: NA; j_gene: TRBJ2-7; d_gene: TRBD1; CDR3nt: TGTGCCAGCAGCCGGACGACAGGGAGTAACTACGAGCAGTACTTC; CDR3aa: CASSRTTGSNYEQYF
v_gene: TRBV27; abundance: NA; j_gene: TRBJ1-1; d_gene: NA; CDR3nt: TGTGCCAGCAGTTTATCAAAAGAATTAGGACGGAGAAACACTGAAGCTTTCTTT; CDR3aa: CASSLSKELGRRNTEAFF
v_gene: TRBV6-1; abundance: NA; j_gene: TRBJ2-1; d_gene: TRBD2; CDR3nt: TGTGCCAGCAGTGAGGCTATTCGAGCTAGCGGGGCACTCTACAATGAGCAGTTCTTC; CDR3aa: CASSEAIRASGALYNEQFF
v_gene: TRBV6-1; abundance: NA; j_gene: TRBJ2-7; d_gene: NA; CDR3nt: TGTGCCAGCAGTGACAAGGGGGGGGAAAGCGAGCAGTACTTC; CDR3aa: CASSDKGGESEQYF
v_gene: TRBV29-1; abundance: NA; j_gene: TRBJ1-2; d_gene: NA; CDR3nt: TGCAGCGTTGAATCACTCGGAGCCCTGGGCTACACCTTC; CDR3aa: CSVESLGALGYTF
v_gene: TRBV27; abundance: NA; j_gene: TRBJ2-6; d_gene: NA; CDR3nt: TGTGCCAGCAGTTTGCGGACAGCCTCTGGGGCCAACGTCCTGACTTTC; CDR3aa: CASSLRTASGANVLTF
v_gene: TRBV4-3; abundance: NA; j_gene: TRBJ2-7; d_gene: NA; CDR3nt: TGCGCCAGCAGCCAAGATGGGCTGTCAGGGGAAGGCTCCTACGAGCAGTACTTC; CDR3aa: CASSQDGLSGEGSYEQYF
v_gene: TRBV18; abundance: NA; j_gene: TRBJ1-2; d_gene: NA; CDR3nt: TGTGCCAGCTCACCACTTGCGGGAGATTCTAATGGCTACACCTTC; CDR3aa: CASSPLAGDSNGYTF
v_gene: TRBV18; abundance: few; j_gene: TRBJ1-5; d_gene: NA; CDR3nt: TGTGCCAGCTCACCAAACTTGGGATATAGCAATCAGCCCCAGCATTTT; CDR3aa: CASSPNLGYSNQPQHF
v_gene: TRBV4-2; abundance: NA; j_gene: TRBJ2-4; d_gene: TRBD2; CDR3nt: TGTGCCAGCAGCCGCACCTCCGGGACTAGCGGGGGGGTGGTCATTCAGTACTTC; CDR3aa: CASSRTSGTSGGVVIQYF
v_gene: TRBV5-1; abundance: NA; j_gene: TRBJ2-2; d_gene: TRBD2; CDR3nt: TGCGCCAGCAGCTCCTTGACTAGCGGGGGGTCCACCGGGGAGCTGTTTTTT; CDR3aa: CASSSLTSGGSTGELFF
v_gene: TRBV21-1; abundance: NA; j_gene: TRBJ2-3; d_gene: NA; CDR3nt: TGTGCCAGCAGCAAAGATGGTAGTAGCGGGGGGATAGATACGCAGTATTTT; CDR3aa: CASSKDGSSGGIDTQYF
v_gene: TRBV27; abundance: NA; j_gene: TRBJ2-1; d_gene: TRBD2; CDR3nt: TGTGCCAGCAGTCAACTAGCGGGGGGTCTCTACAATGAGCAGTTCTTC; CDR3aa: CASSQLAGGLYNEQFF
v_gene: TRBV30; abundance: NA; j_gene: TRBJ2-7; d_gene: NA; CDR3nt: TGTGCCTGGAGCGAGACCCCGGGATTTTACGAGCAGTACTTC; CDR3aa: CAWSETPGFYEQYF
v_gene: TRBV5-8; abundance: NA; j_gene: TRBJ2-7; d_gene: TRBD2; CDR3nt: TGTGCCAGCAGCTTGAGGCCTAGCGGGGGGTATACCTACGAGCAGTACTTC; CDR3aa: CASSLRPSGGYTYEQYF
v_gene: TRBV6-1; abundance: once; j_gene: TRBJ2-7; d_gene: TRBD1; CDR3nt: TGTGCCAGCAGTGCCCTGGGACAGACATACGAGCAGTACTTC; CDR3aa: CASSALGQTYEQYF
v_gene: TRBV7-8; abundance: NA; j_gene: TRBJ2-7; d_gene: NA; CDR3nt: TGTGCCAGCAGCTTAGGGGAGACCTACGAGCAGTACTTC; CDR3aa: CASSLGETYEQYF
v_gene: TRBV29-1; abundance: NA; j_gene: TRBJ1-1; d_gene: TRBD1; CDR3nt: TGCAGCGCGGGGGGATCGGACAGGGGCAACACTGAAGCTTTCTTT; CDR3aa: CSAGGSDRGNTEAFF
v_gene: TRBV28; abundance: NA; j_gene: TRBJ2-7; d_gene: NA; CDR3nt: TGTGCCAGCAGGGCAGGGGTAGGCTACGAGCAGTACTTC; CDR3aa: CASRAGVGYEQYF
v_gene: TRBV7-6; abundance: NA; j_gene: TRBJ2-2; d_gene: TRBD1; CDR3nt: TGTGCCAGCAGCTTGGGTCCGAGGACAGGGAACACCGGGGAGCTGTTTTTT; CDR3aa: CASSLGPRTGNTGELFF
v_gene: TRBV5-4; abundance: NA; j_gene: TRBJ1-3; d_gene: NA; CDR3nt: TGTGCCAGCAGGATAAGGCAGGGGAGCGCCGGAAACACCATATATTTT; CDR3aa: CASRIRQGSAGNTIYF
v_gene: TRBV4-3; abundance: once; j_gene: TRBJ2-1; d_gene: NA; CDR3nt: TGCGCCAGCAGCCAAGTCCCCTATTATGAGCAGTTCTTC; CDR3aa: CASSQVPYYEQFF
v_gene: TRBV10-2; abundance: NA; j_gene: TRBJ1-1; d_gene: NA; CDR3nt: TGCGCCAGCAACGAGAGAGAAGTCACTGAAGCTTTCTTT; CDR3aa: CASNEREVTEAFF
v_gene: TRBV9; abundance: NA; j_gene: TRBJ2-5; d_gene: TRBD2; CDR3nt: TGTGCCAGCAGCGTAGGGGGAGGGTTACTGGGGGAGACCCAGTACTTC; CDR3aa: CASSVGGGLLGETQYF
v_gene: TRBV28; abundance: NA; j_gene: TRBJ1-1; d_gene: NA; CDR3nt: TGTGCCAGCAGTTCCTCCAACACTGAAGCTTTCTTT; CDR3aa: CASSSSNTEAFF
v_gene: TRBV7-9; abundance: NA; j_gene: TRBJ1-5; d_gene: NA; CDR3nt: TGTGCCAGCAGCTTATCGCGGGGGCGGCAGCCCCAGCATTTT; CDR3aa: CASSLSRGRQPQHF
v_gene: TRBV5-1; abundance: NA; j_gene: TRBJ2-5; d_gene: NA; CDR3nt: TGCGCCAGCAGCTTGGTCTCAGGACAAGAGACCCAGTACTTC; CDR3aa: CASSLVSGQETQYF
v_gene: TRBV6-5; abundance: once; j_gene: TRBJ2-2; d_gene: NA; CDR3nt: TGTGCCAGCAGTCTACAGGTGGCCGGGGAGCTGTTTTTT; CDR3aa: CASSLQVAGELFF
v_gene: TRBV29-1; abundance: NA; j_gene: TRBJ2-7; d_gene: NA; CDR3nt: TGCAGCGTCGAAACCGGGACGGATTCCTACGAGCAGTACTTC; CDR3aa: CSVETGTDSYEQYF
v_gene: TRBV11-3; abundance: NA; j_gene: TRBJ2-2; d_gene: NA; CDR3nt: TGTGCCAGCAGCTCCGAATTGGGACAATCGAACACCGGGGAGCTGTTTTTT; CDR3aa: CASSSELGQSNTGELFF
v_gene: TRBV4-3; abundance: NA; j_gene: TRBJ1-4; d_gene: NA; CDR3nt: TGCGCCAGCAGCCAATCGGGTACAGGGATTCATAATGAAAAACTGTTTTTT; CDR3aa: CASSQSGTGIHNEKLFF
v_gene: TRBV9; abundance: NA; j_gene: TRBJ2-5; d_gene: TRBD1; CDR3nt: TGTGCCAGCAGCACTAGGACAGGGCGGGAGACCCAGTACTTC; CDR3aa: CASSTRTGRETQYF
v_gene: TRBV15; abundance: NA; j_gene: TRBJ2-5; d_gene: NA; CDR3nt: TGTGCCACCAGCAGGGATTCCTTCGAGGCGACCCAGTACTTC; CDR3aa: CATSRDSFEATQYF